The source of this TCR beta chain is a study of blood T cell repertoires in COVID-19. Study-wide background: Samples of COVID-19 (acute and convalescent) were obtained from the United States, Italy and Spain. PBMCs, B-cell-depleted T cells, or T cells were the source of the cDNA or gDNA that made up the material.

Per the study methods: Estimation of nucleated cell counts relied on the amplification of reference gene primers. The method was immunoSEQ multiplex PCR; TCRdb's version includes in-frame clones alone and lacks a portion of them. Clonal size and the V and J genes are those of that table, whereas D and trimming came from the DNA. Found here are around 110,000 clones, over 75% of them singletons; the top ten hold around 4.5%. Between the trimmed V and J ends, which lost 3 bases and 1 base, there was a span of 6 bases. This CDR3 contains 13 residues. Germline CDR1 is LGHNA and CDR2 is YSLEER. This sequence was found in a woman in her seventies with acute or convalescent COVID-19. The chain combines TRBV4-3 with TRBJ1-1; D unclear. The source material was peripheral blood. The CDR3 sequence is CASSQQANTEAFF. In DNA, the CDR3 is TGCGCCAGCAGCCAGCAGGCGAACACTGAAGCTTTCTTT.